This entry lists 4 T cell receptor beta chains sequenced from one sample in a study of patients and donors after allogeneic stem cell transplantation. From the RT-PCR reads, TCRdb called clonotypes with MiXCR, one entry per CDR3 protein. Here the sample spans 80,000 to 90,000 distinct CDR3 sequences, about 48% being singletons. Specimen: blood, either unsorted or a sorted T cell fraction (not recorded which). These receptors all stem from a human donor who was either an allogeneic HSCT recipient or a stem cell or donor lymphocyte infusion donor (not recorded which). It is not recorded whose cells these are; they may come from a transplant donor.

This clonotype has more than one count but fewer than ten. V and J are TRBV4-1 and TRBJ1-2; D is ambiguous. The CDR3 length is 18 residues. The germline gives CDR1 MGHRA, CDR2 YSYEKL. V lost 0 bases, J lost 2 bases, and 19 bases lay in between. CDR3 amino acids: CASSQDVSLRHLNYGYTF. The CDR3 region has the DNA TGCGCCAGCAGCCAAGATGTTTCACTGAGACACCTCAACTATGGCTACACCTTC.

This clonotype was detected only a few times. The chain is built from TRBV6-2 or TRBV6-3 and TRBJ1-5; TRBD1 is a possible D gene (6 bases). The germline V gene encodes CDR1 MNHEY and CDR2 SVGEGT. The CDR3 contains 13 residues. Trimming removed 8 bases at V and 3 bases at J, with 11 bases between. The CDR3 DNA reads TGTGCCAGCGGACAGTTCTACAATCAGCCCCAGCATTTT. Translation gives CASGQFYNQPQHF.

The chain couples TRBV27 to TRBJ2-1; 16 positions match TRBD2. The CDR3 loop spans 17 amino acids. Germline assignment: CDR1 MNHEY and CDR2 SMNVEV (reference sequence). The trim removed 5 bases at V and 7 bases at J, leaving 8 bases unmatched. CDR3: CASSPATGLAGGNEQFF. The CDR3 nucleotides are TGTGCCAGCAGTCCGGCCACGGGACTAGCGGGAGGGAATGAGCAGTTCTTC.

CDR3 residues: CASRLAGRDTGELFF. The CDR3 coding sequence is TGTGCCAGCAGGCTTGCAGGGAGGGACACCGGGGAGCTGTTTTTT. The V gene is TRBV25-1, the J gene TRBJ2-2; 7 bases are a match to TRBD2. Per germline, CDR1 MGHDK and CDR2 SYGVNS. The CDR3 consists of 15 residues. V shed 6 bases, J shed 3 bases, and the junction held 7 bases outside the gene matches. Together with reference TRBV25-1 and TRBJ2-2, the CDR3 gives the full variable domain: EADIYQTPRYLVIGTGKKITLECSQTMGHDKMYWYQQDPGMELHLIHYSYGVNSTEKGDLSSESTVSRIRTEHFPLTLESARPSHTSQYLCASRLAGRDTGELFFGEGSRLTVL.